The 5 T cell receptor beta chains below were found in one sample sequenced in a study of follicular helper T cells after annual influenza vaccination. Measured with immunoSEQ multiplex PCR; TCRdb has only the in-frame clones, and not every one. The sample gives some 14,000 clones, approximately 80% of which show up once; 0.4% to 0.55% is in the top ten. As to time point: 2015-2016 season, pre-vaccination. The sample was CXCR5- memory CD4+ T cells sorted from blood, taken on the day of influenza vaccination. These receptors were taken from an adult who received the influenza vaccine.

This clone has just a few counts. The chain joins TRBV7-9 to TRBJ1-2; D is perhaps TRBD1 (5 bases). CDR1 and CDR2 (germline): SEHNR, FQNEAQ (reference sequence). V gave up 5 bases and J gave up 0 bases, with 10 bases separating them. This CDR3 is built from 14 residues. CDR3 residues: CASSLDSPNYGYTF. In DNA form, the CDR3 reads TGTGCCAGCAGCCTTGACAGTCCTAACTATGGCTACACCTTC.

V and J are TRBV6-6 and TRBJ2-7; tentative D call: TRBD2 (6 bases). Germline V CDR1 and CDR2: MNHNY, SVGAGI (reference sequence). The CDR3 runs 13 residues. Trimming took off 4 bases at V and 9 bases at J, with 16 bases between the two ends. CDR3 loop: CASSSGRTVWQYF. CDR3 DNA: TGTGCCAGCAGTTCGGGGAGGACCGTTTGGCAGTACTTC.

The count of this clone is one. This chain uses TRBV15 with TRBJ2-1, with TRBD2 matching 9 bases. The CDR3 consists of 15 residues. The trim removed 3 bases at V and 3 bases at J, leaving 3 bases unmatched. CDR1 and CDR2 from the germline V gene are LNHNV and YYDKDF (reference sequence). The CDR3 spells CATSRGLADYNEQFF. CDR3 bases: TGTGCCACCAGCAGGGGACTAGCTGACTACAATGAGCAGTTCTTC.

This rearrangement joins TRBV18 to TRBJ2-5, with TRBD1 matching 10 bases. Germline-derived CDR1 and CDR2 are KGHSH and LQKENI. V lost 3 bases, J lost 4 bases, and 5 bases stayed unmatched. The CDR3 runs 15 residues. CDR3 region: CASSPAGQGSETQYF. CDR3 sequence (DNA): TGTGCCAGCTCACCGGCGGGACAGGGGTCAGAGACCCAGTACTTC.

V is TRBV28 and J is TRBJ1-1, with D possibly TRBD1 on 6 matching bases. V was trimmed by 6 bases and J by 10 bases, leaving 15 bases between them. The CDR3 contains 12 residues. CDR1 and CDR2 from the germline V gene are MDHEN and SYDVKM. CDR3 residues: CASSLRPGAAFF. The CDR3 bases are TGTGCCAGCAGCTTACGGCCAGGGGCAGCTTTCTTT.